The entry that follows covers one TCR beta chain sequence. Its antigen remains unidentified. Germline lookup yields CDR1 SNHLY and CDR2 FYNNEI. V was trimmed by 2 bases and J by 2 bases, leaving 10 bases between them. This CDR3 comprises 15 residues. Amplification of TCR beta CDR3 regions used RNA as the template. Using the HTBI primer set, a first-round RT-PCR was run on the TCR CDR3. TCRdb reprocessed the multiplex PCR reads with MiXCR, giving one entry per CDR3 protein. The table shows over 500,000 distinct CDR3 sequences, with 40% to 50% occurring only once. The data are from a study of T cells in Graves' hyperthyroidism and ophthalmopathy. Study-wide findings and caveats: The model's output predicted ophthalmopathy at a median of roughly 6 months prior to onset.

In making diagnoses, clinical symptoms, serum thyroxine and TRAb, thyroid ultrasound and orbital computed tomography were all used. The rearrangement uses TRBV2 and TRBJ1-3, with TRBD1 as a possible D gene (5 bases). The source material was peripheral blood or thyroid tissue (not recorded which). This receptor was identified in an adult woman with Graves' disease, either hyperthyroidism or ophthalmopathy (not recorded which). CDR3 amino acids: CASSEMGGPGNTIYF. The DNA for the CDR3 is TGTGCCAGCAGTGAAATGGGGGGACCTGGAAACACCATATATTTT.